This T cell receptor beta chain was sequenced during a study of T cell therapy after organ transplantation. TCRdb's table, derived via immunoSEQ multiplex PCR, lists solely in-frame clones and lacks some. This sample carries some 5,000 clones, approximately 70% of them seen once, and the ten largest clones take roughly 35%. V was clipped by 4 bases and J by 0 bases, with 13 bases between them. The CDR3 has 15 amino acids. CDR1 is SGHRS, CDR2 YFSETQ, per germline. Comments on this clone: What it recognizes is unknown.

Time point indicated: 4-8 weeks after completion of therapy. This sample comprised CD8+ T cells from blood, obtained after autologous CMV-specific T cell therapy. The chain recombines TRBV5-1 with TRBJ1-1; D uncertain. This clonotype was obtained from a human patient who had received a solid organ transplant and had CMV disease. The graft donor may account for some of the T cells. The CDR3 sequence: CASSPGRIMNTEAFF. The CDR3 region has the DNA TGCGCCAGCAGCCCTGGTCGCATCATGAACACTGAAGCTTTCTTT.